This T cell receptor beta chain was retrieved from a study of monozygotic twins with inflammatory bowel disease. TCRdb re-called the 5' RACE reads and catalogs CDR3 proteins one per entry, DNA excluded. The sample holds some 450,000 distinct CDR3 sequences. Sequencing was carried out using blood. This clonotype was obtained from a human donor with ulcerative colitis or Crohn's disease, or a healthy co-twin of an affected twin (not recorded which).

CDR3 sequence: CASSRDRAGGYGYTF. V usage is TRBV27 and J usage is TRBJ1-2; TCRdb selects TRBD1, and the lack of DNA leaves this call unchecked. Germline V CDR1 and CDR2: MNHEY, SMNVEV (reference sequence). CDR3 length: 15 residues.